This TCR beta chain appears in the sequencing data of a study of CD8+CD57+ T cells in acquired aplastic anemia. About the study: The study obtained an average of 3.2 ug of DNA from sorted CD4+ and CD8+ cells. Healthy donors had, on average, approximately 11 million reads for their CD4+ cells.

Study-level results: A set of some 28 CD8+ CDR3 sequences was shared between patients and controls, and these sequences appeared highly expressed in patients. Statistical testing detected no significant gap in CD8+ Simpson's diversity between patients and controls.

Per the germline V gene, CDR1 is SGDLS and CDR2 is YYNGEE. The length of the CDR3 is 12 residues. V was shortened by 4 bases and J by 7 bases, with 11 bases between the two germline ends. Genomic DNA templated the TCR beta VDJ and CDR3 profiling. TCRdb reanalysed the reads using MiXCR and keeps one entry per CDR3 protein. This table holds about 110,000 distinct CDR3 sequences, roughly 51% found once. This clonotype was detected many times. Its matching antigen is unknown. The chain combines TRBV9 with TRBJ1-2; possibly TRBD1 for D (6 bases). Sequencing used sorted CD4+, CD8+, or CD8+CD57+ T cells (not recorded which) from PBMCs. This clonotype was sampled from a human donor in good health, serving as a control. The CDR3 loop is CASSTRQAGYTF. The CDR3 coding sequence is TGTGCCAGCAGCACAAGACAGGCTGGCTACACCTTC.